A single sample gave rise to the 25 T cell receptor beta chains below, sequenced in a study of graft-versus-host responses after intestinal transplantation. Generated by immunoSEQ multiplex PCR, the TCRdb table keeps only in-frame clones and is missing some. In the table there are some 18,000 clones, over 75% of which are singletons. The starting material was PBMCs, obtained 14 days after transplant. The source is a human patient who received an intestinal transplant, so some T cells may come from the graft donor.

This clone was picked up one time. The V and J genes are TRBV19 and TRBJ1-5, with D unclear. Trimming removed 5 bases at V and 0 bases at J, with 8 bases between. The germline V gene has CDR1 LNHDA and CDR2 SQIVND (reference sequence). The CDR3 length is 14 residues. This chain's CDR3 is CASSRDNSNQPQHF. CDR3 bases: TGTGCCAGTAGTCGGGATAATAGCAATCAGCCCCAGCATTTT.

V and J are TRBV6-1 and TRBJ2-1, with D possibly matching TRBD1 (6 bases). Germline V lookup: CDR1 MNHNS, CDR2 SASEGT. V gave up 7 bases and J gave up 2 bases, with 9 bases separating them. The CDR3 contains 13 residues. The CDR3 sequence: CASNKGAYNEQFF. CDR3 nucleotides: TGTGCCAGCAATAAGGGGGCCTACAATGAGCAGTTCTTC.

V usage is TRBV10-3 and J usage is TRBJ1-2; TRBD1 agrees at 8 bases. The CDR3 runs 14 residues. CDR1 is ENHRY and CDR2 is SYGVKD in the germline V gene. The junction had 5 bases not matched to a gene; V was cut back by 4 bases and J by 4 bases. This chain's CDR3 is CAISARTGSYGYTF. CDR3 sequence (DNA): TGTGCCATCAGTGCCAGGACAGGGTCCTATGGCTACACCTTC.

This chain connects TRBV7-9 to TRBJ2-7; D is possibly TRBD2 (5 bases). V gave up 3 bases and J gave up 3 bases, with 9 bases separating them. From germline, CDR1 is SEHNR and CDR2 FQNEAQ (reference sequence). CDR3 length equals 13 residues. The chain's CDR3 is CASSLGDFYEQYF. In DNA form, the CDR3 reads TGTGCCAGCAGCTTGGGAGACTTCTACGAGCAGTACTTC. Supplemented by reference TRBV7-9 and TRBJ2-7, the full variable domain reads DTGVSQNPRHKITKRGQNVTFRCDPISEHNRLYWYRQTLGQGPEFLTYFQNEAQLEKSRLLSDRFSAERPKGSFSTLEIQRTEQGDSAMYLCASSLGDFYEQYFGPGTRLTVT.

The gene calls are TRBV5-1 and TRBJ1-1, with D hard to call. Trimming took 5 bases from V and 1 from J, leaving 9 bases between them. From germline, CDR1 is SGHRS and CDR2 YFSETQ. This CDR3 is built from 13 residues. In DNA form, the CDR3 reads TGCGCCAGCAGGCTGGAGGGGAACACTGAAGCTTTCTTT. Residues: CASRLEGNTEAFF.

The chain is built from TRBV9 and TRBJ2-3, with TRBD2 identical over 11 bases. Looked up from germline, CDR1 is SGDLS and CDR2 is YYNGEE. Trimming cost V 3 bases and J 0 bases; bases outside gene matches: 3. The CDR3 contains 16 residues. CDR3 loop: CASSEGTSGSTDTQYF. CDR3 bases: TGTGCCAGCAGCGAAGGGACTAGCGGTAGCACAGATACGCAGTATTTT. The whole variable domain, remainder taken from reference TRBV9 and TRBJ2-3, is DSGVTQTPKHLITATGQRVTLRCSPRSGDLSVYWYQQSLDQGLQFLIQYYNGEERAKGNILERFSAQQFPDLHSELNLSSLELGDSALYFCASSEGTSGSTDTQYFGPGTRLTVL.

The rearrangement uses TRBV29-1 and TRBJ2-3; D might be TRBD2 (5 bases). V lost 1 base, J lost 0 bases, and 5 bases lay in between. This CDR3 is built from 13 residues. Germline-derived CDR1 and CDR2 are SQVTM and ANQGSEA. As DNA, the CDR3 is TGCAGCGTTGAAGGGACTAGCACAGATACGCAGTATTTT. Amino acid sequence: CSVEGTSTDTQYF.

The chain joins TRBV7-9 to TRBJ2-7; D is uncertain. Germline lookup yields CDR1 SEHNR and CDR2 FQNEAQ (reference sequence). The CDR3 is made up of 14 amino acids. V was pared by 0 bases and J by 6 bases, with 12 bases between. CDR3 loop: CASSLAGLGAEQYF. The CDR3 DNA is TGTGCCAGCAGCTTAGCCGGCCTGGGTGCCGAGCAGTACTTC.

This rearrangement joins TRBV7-9 to TRBJ2-6; D unclear. From germline, CDR1 is SEHNR and CDR2 FQNEAQ (reference sequence). The V end was cut by 2 bases, the J end by 0 bases, with 5 bases between. CDR3 length equals 15 residues. The DNA of the CDR3 is TGTGCCAGCAGCTTAAGCACCTCTGGGGCCAACGTCCTGACTTTC. It is translated as CASSLSTSGANVLTF.

J is TRBJ2-5 and V is TRBV7-2; tentatively, D is TRBD2 (5 bases). CDR3 length: 13 amino acids. V lost 2 bases and J 5 bases, leaving 9 bases between the germline ends. CDR1 is SGHTA, CDR2 FQGNSA, per germline. CDR3 DNA: TGTGCCAGCAGCTTACCTCCGGGGGAGACCCAGTACTTC. It translates to CASSLPPGETQYF.

To note about this clone: One end of the junction varies from germline; a read error may be responsible. This sequence joins TRBV15 and TRBJ2-7, with 8 bases lining up with TRBD1. Germline V gene lookup returns CDR1 LNHNV and CDR2 YYDKDF (reference sequence). The CDR3 length is 19 residues. The CDR3 DNA follows: TGTGCCACCAGCTTACCTTCTTCTCACGGACAGGGTCGCTTTTTGGAGCTGTACTTC. Amino acid sequence: CATSLPSSHGQGRFLELYF.

This clone was found a few times. This chain uses TRBV5-1 with TRBJ2-7; possible D gene TRBD1, 6 bases. Germline V gene sequence: CDR1 SGHRS, CDR2 YFSETQ. Trimming pared 5 bases from V and 2 bases from J, leaving 17 bases between. The CDR3 runs 15 residues. The CDR3 is CASRAGADGPYEQYF. The CDR3 DNA reads as TGCGCCAGCAGAGCAGGGGCGGACGGCCCCTACGAGCAGTACTTC.

V and J are TRBV7-3 and TRBJ2-2; TRBD2 matches 7 bases. CDR3 length: 16 amino acids. Germline V gives CDR1 SGHTA, CDR2 FQGTGA. The J segment lost 2 bases and the V segment lost 4 bases, leaving 7 bases of the junction unmatched. CDR3 coding DNA: TGTGCCAGCAGCTCTTGGGGGGGACCCAACACCGGGGAGCTGTTTTTT. The encoded protein is CASSSWGGPNTGELFF.

The J gene is TRBJ1-1, the V gene TRBV6-5; D gene unclear. The V gene's germline CDR1 is MNHEY and CDR2 SVGAGI. Trimming cost V 5 bases and J 4 bases, with 17 bases left between them. This CDR3 is 15 amino acids long. Here the CDR3 reads CASSANDLGSTEAFF. CDR3 nucleotides: TGTGCCAGCAGTGCAAACGACCTTGGGAGCACTGAAGCTTTCTTT.

The chain combines TRBV28 with TRBJ2-6; D gene ambiguous. The CDR3 consists of 12 residues. CDR1 and CDR2 from the germline V gene are MDHEN and SYDVKM. With 5 bases removed from V and 2 bases from J, the gap between germline ends came to 1 base. The chain's CDR3 is CASSPGANVLTF. CDR3 nucleotide sequence: TGTGCCAGCAGTCCTGGGGCCAACGTCCTGACTTTC.

This clone has more than one count but fewer than ten. V usage is TRBV10-1 and J usage is TRBJ2-2, with D perhaps assigned TRBD1 or TRBD2 (6 bases each). CDR1 is WNHNN, CDR2 SYGVQD, per germline (reference sequence). The V and J ends lost 3 bases and 4 bases respectively, with 9 bases between them. The CDR3 has 14 amino acids. The CDR3: CASSEGGPTGELFF. The DNA for the CDR3 is TGCGCCAGCAGTGAAGGGGGGCCCACCGGGGAGCTGTTTTTT.

V usage is TRBV7-2 and J usage is TRBJ2-7, with 11 bases matching TRBD2. With V trimmed by 1 base and J by 5 bases, 4 bases remained unmatched. Germline V gives CDR1 SGHTA, CDR2 FQGNSA. This CDR3 region has 15 residues. CDR3 amino acids: CASSLGTSGGDEQYF. CDR3 nucleotide sequence: TGTGCCAGCAGCTTAGGTACTAGCGGGGGTGACGAGCAGTACTTC.

The chain is built from TRBV11-2 and TRBJ2-2; TRBD2 matches 11 bases. The V gene's germline CDR1 is SGHAT and CDR2 FQNNGV. This CDR3 contains 16 residues. The J segment lost 2 bases and the V segment lost 4 bases, leaving 3 bases of the junction unmatched. CDR3 DNA sequence: TGTGCCAGCAGCTCCACTAGCGGGGGTAACACCGGGGAGCTGTTTTTT. Its protein product is CASSSTSGGNTGELFF.

The chain's CDR3 is CASSSSTSAGMEQYF. The CDR3 DNA is TGTGCCAGCAGCTCGTCGACTAGCGCGGGGATGGAGCAGTACTTC. This rearrangement joins TRBV5-4 to TRBJ2-7; TRBD2 matches at 8 bases. Germline-derived CDR1 and CDR2 are SGHNT and YYREEE (reference sequence). J gave up 7 bases and V 3 bases, and 12 bases lay outside the gene matches. The CDR3 covers 15 residues.

The V gene is TRBV11-2, the J gene TRBJ2-7; 9 bases map to TRBD1. This CDR3 region has 16 residues. CDR1 is SGHAT, CDR2 FQNNGV, per germline. The V gene end was trimmed by 5 bases and the J gene end by 2 bases; junction bases not matched to a gene: 10. Here the CDR3 DNA reads TGTGCCAGCAGCAAATACCGGGACAGGGTCCCCTACGAGCAGTACTTC. Protein product: CASSKYRDRVPYEQYF.

The chain recombines TRBV29-1 with TRBJ1-5; 8 bases map to TRBD1. There are 15 residues in the CDR3. CDR1 and CDR2 from the germline V gene are SQVTM and ANQGSEA. Losses at the gene ends were 5 bases for V and 7 bases for J; bases not matched to a gene: 13. DNA of the CDR3: TGCAGCGTTAGCGTCGGACAGGGCCTGGGGCAGCCCCAGCATTTT. Translation gives CSVSVGQGLGQPQHF.

The chain combines TRBV5-4 with TRBJ1-4; tentatively, D is TRBD1 (6 bases). CDR1 and CDR2 from the germline V gene are SGHNT and YYREEE (reference sequence). The CDR3 sequence is 15 residues long. V was cut by 0 bases and J by 3 bases, with 9 bases left in between. In nucleotides, the CDR3 is TGTGCCAGCAGCTTGGGGGGGGCAGCTAATGAAAAACTGTTTTTT. This sequence encodes CASSLGGAANEKLFF. Drawing the rest from reference TRBV5-4 and TRBJ1-4, the complete variable domain is ETGVTQSPTHLIKTRGQQVTLRCSSQSGHNTVSWYQQALGQGPQFIFQYYREEENGRGNFPPRFSGLQFPNYSSELNVNALELDDSALYLCASSLGGAANEKLFFGSGTQLSVL.

This sequence joins TRBV4-2 and TRBJ1-1; 7 nucleotides agree with TRBD1. Germline values: CDR1 LGHNA, CDR2 YNFKEQ. Germline trimming cut 0 bases from V and 4 bases from J; bases unmatched to any gene: 8. CDR3 length: 16 residues. As DNA, the CDR3 is TGTGCCAGCAGCCAAGATTTGAGGGGGCCAGCCACTGAAGCTTTCTTT. Protein product: CASSQDLRGPATEAFF.

The CDR3 loop reads CASSIPGSYEQYF. Written as DNA, the CDR3 is TGTGCCAGCAGTATACCGGGGTCCTACGAGCAGTACTTC. V is TRBV28 and J is TRBJ2-7, with D perhaps TRBD2 (5 bases). The germline V gene encodes CDR1 MDHEN and CDR2 SYDVKM. The CDR3 loop spans 13 amino acids. V shed 5 bases and J shed 1 base, with 9 bases lying between them.

The chain recombines TRBV4-1 with TRBJ1-1; no reliable D call. Germline-derived CDR1 and CDR2 are MGHRA and YSYEKL. V lost 1 base and J 1 base, leaving 10 bases between the germline ends. CDR3 length: 15 amino acids. The DNA for the CDR3 is TGCGCCAGCAGCCAAGTTTGGACGGGGAACACTGAAGCTTTCTTT. Encoded protein: CASSQVWTGNTEAFF.